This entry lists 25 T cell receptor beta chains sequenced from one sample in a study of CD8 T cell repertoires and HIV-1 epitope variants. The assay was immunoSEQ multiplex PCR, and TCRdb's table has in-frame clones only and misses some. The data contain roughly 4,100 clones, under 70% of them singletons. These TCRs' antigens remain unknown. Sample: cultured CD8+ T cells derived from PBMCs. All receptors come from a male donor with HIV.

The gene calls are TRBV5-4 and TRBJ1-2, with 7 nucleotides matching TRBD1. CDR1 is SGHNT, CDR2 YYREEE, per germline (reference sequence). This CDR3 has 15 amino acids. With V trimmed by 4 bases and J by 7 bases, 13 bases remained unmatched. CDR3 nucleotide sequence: TGTGCCAGCAGCCTAGGGGACAGCGGGAGGGGTGGCTACACCTTC. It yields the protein CASSLGDSGRGGYTF.

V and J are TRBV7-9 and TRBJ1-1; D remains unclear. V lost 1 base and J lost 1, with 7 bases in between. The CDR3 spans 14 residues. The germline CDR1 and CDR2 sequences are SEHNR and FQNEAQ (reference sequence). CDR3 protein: CASSLEGRNTEAFF. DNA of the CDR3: TGTGCCAGCAGCTTAGAGGGCAGGAACACTGAAGCTTTCTTT.

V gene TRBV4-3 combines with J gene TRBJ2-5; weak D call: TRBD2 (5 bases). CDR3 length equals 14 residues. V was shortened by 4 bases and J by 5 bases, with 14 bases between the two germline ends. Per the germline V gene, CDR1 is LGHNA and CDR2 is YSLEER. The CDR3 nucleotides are TGCGCCAGCAGCCTGGATCCGAGGGCGGAGACCCAGTACTTC. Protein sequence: CASSLDPRAETQYF.

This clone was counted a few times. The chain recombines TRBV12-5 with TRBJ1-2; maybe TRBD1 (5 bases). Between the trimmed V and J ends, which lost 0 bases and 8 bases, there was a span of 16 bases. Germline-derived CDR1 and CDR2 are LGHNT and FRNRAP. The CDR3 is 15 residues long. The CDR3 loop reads CASGLVVHEGQGYTF. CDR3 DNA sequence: TGTGCTAGTGGTTTGGTAGTTCACGAGGGGCAAGGCTACACCTTC.

CDR3 sequence (DNA): TGTGCCAGCAGCTTAGTGGGCGGGGATGACTACGAGCAGTACTTC. This translates into CASSLVGGDDYEQYF. This chain links TRBV7-6 with TRBJ2-7; D may be TRBD2 (6 bases). The V gene's germline CDR1 is SGHVS and CDR2 FNYEAQ. The CDR3 has 15 amino acids. V was cut by 1 base and J by 3 bases, with 13 bases left in between.

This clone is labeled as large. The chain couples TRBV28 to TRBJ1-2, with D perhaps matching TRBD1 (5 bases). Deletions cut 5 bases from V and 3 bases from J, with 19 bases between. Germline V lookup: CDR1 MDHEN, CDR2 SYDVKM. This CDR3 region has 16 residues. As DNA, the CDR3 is TGTGCCAGCAGTATACGCCCGACAGATTTCGACTATGGCTACACCTTC. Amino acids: CASSIRPTDFDYGYTF.

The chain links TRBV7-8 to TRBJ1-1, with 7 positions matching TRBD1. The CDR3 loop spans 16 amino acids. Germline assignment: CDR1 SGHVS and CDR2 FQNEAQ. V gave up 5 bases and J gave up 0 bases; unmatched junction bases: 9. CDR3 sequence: CASSLMGQIMNTEAFF. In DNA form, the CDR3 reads TGTGCCAGCAGCCTCATGGGACAGATCATGAACACTGAAGCTTTCTTT.

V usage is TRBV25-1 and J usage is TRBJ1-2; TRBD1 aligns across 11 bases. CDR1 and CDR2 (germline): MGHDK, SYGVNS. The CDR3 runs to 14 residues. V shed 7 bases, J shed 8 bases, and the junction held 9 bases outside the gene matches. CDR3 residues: CASNTGQGARGYTF. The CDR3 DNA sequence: TGTGCCAGCAACACCGGACAGGGGGCGCGGGGCTACACCTTC.

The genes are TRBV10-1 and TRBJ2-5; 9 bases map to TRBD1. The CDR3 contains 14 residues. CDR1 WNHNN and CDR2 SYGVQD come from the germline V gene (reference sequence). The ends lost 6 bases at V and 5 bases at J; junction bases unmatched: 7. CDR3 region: CASSTGGAEETQYF. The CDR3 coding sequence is TGCGCCAGCAGCACAGGGGGCGCGGAGGAGACCCAGTACTTC.

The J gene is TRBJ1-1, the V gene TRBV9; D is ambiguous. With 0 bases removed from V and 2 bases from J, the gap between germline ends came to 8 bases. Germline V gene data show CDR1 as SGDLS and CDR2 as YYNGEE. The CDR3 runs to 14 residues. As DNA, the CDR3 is TGTGCCAGCAGCGTAGCGACGGATAACACTGAAGCTTTCTTT. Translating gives CASSVATDNTEAFF.

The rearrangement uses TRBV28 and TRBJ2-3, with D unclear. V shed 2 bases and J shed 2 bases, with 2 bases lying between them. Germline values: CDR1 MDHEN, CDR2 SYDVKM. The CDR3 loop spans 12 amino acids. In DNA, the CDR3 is TGTGCCAGCAGTTTACACACAGATACGCAGTATTTT. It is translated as CASSLHTDTQYF.

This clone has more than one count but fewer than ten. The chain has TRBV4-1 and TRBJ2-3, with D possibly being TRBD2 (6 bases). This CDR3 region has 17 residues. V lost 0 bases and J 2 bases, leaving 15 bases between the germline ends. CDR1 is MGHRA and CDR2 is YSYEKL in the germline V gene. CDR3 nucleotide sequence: TGCGCCAGCAGCCAAGATCCCTGGGGACTCCCCACAGATACGCAGTATTTT. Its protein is CASSQDPWGLPTDTQYF.

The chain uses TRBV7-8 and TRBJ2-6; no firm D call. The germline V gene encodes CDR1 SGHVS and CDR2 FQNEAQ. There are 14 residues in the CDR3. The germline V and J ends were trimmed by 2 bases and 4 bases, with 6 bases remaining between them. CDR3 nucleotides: TGTGCCAGCAGCTTAAGCCCAGGGGCCAACGTCCTGACTTTC. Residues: CASSLSPGANVLTF. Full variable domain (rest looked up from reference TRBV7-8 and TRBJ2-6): GAGVSQSPRYKVAKRGQDVALRCDPISGHVSLFWYQQALGQGPEFLTYFQNEAQLDKSGLPSDRFFAERPEGSVSTLKIQRTQQEDSAVYLCASSLSPGANVLTFGAGSRLTVL.

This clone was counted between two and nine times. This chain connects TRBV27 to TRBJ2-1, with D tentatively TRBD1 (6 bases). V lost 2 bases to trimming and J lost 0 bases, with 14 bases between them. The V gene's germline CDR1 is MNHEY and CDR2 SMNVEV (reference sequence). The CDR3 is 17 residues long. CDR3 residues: CASSLKQGEGSYNEQFF. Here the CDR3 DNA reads TGTGCCAGCAGTTTAAAACAGGGTGAGGGCTCCTACAATGAGCAGTTCTTC.

The CDR3 loop is CASYRGIRYGYTF. DNA of the CDR3: TGTGCCAGCTACAGGGGGATACGATATGGCTACACCTTC. The chain joins TRBV7-2 to TRBJ1-2; 8 bases match TRBD1. CDR3 length equals 13 residues. Germline lookup yields CDR1 SGHTA and CDR2 FQGNSA. The junction had 7 bases not matched to a gene; V was cut back by 8 bases and J by 5 bases.

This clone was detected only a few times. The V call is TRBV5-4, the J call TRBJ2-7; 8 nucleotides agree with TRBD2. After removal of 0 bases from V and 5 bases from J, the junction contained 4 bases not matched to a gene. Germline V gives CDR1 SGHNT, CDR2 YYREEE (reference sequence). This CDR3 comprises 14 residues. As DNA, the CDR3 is TGTGCCAGCAGCTTGGGCGGGGGGAACAACGAGCAGTACTTC. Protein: CASSLGGGNNEQYF. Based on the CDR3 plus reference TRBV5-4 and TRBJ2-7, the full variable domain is ETGVTQSPTHLIKTRGQQVTLRCSSQSGHNTVSWYQQALGQGPQFIFQYYREEENGRGNFPPRFSGLQFPNYSSELNVNALELDDSALYLCASSLGGGNNEQYFGPGTRLTVT.

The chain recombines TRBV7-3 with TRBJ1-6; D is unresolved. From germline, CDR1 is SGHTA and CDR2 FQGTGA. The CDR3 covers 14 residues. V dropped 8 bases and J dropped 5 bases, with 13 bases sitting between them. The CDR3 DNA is TGTGCCAGCCCCCCGCCCGTGGATAATTCACCCCTCCACTTT. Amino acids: CASPPPVDNSPLHF.

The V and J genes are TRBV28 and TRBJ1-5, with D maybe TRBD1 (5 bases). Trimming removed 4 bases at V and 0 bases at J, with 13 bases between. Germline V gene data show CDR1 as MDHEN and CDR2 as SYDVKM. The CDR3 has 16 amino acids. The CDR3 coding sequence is TGTGCCAGCAGTTCCGCCCCAGGGATTAGCAATCAGCCCCAGCATTTT. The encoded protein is CASSSAPGISNQPQHF.

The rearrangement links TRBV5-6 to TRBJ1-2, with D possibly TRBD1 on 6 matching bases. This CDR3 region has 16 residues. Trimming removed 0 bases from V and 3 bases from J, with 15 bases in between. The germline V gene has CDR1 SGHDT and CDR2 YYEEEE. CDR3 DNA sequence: TGTGCCAGCAGCTTGGACGGACAGCTCGTTTACTATGGCTACACCTTC. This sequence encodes CASSLDGQLVYYGYTF.

CDR3 sequence (DNA): TGTGCCAGTAGTGGGAACTCCGAGGGTTGGAATGGCTACACCTTC. Residues: CASSGNSEGWNGYTF. The chain carries TRBV19 and TRBJ1-2; D unresolved. This CDR3 contains 15 residues. CDR1 LNHDA and CDR2 SQIVND come from the germline V gene (reference sequence). V was shortened by 5 bases and J by 6 bases, with 19 bases between the two germline ends.

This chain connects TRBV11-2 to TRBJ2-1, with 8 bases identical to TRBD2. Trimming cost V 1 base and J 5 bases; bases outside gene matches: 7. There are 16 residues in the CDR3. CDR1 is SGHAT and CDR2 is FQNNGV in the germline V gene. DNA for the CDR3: TGTGCCAGCAGCTTAGGGTCGGGAGGGCCGAACAATGAGCAGTTCTTC. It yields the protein CASSLGSGGPNNEQFF.

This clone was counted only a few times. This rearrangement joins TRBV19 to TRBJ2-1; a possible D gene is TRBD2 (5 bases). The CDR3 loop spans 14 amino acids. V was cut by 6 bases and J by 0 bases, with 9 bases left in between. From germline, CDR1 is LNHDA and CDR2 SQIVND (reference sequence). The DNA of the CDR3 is TGTGCCAGTAGGGAGGTTCCCTCCTACAATGAGCAGTTCTTC. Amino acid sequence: CASREVPSYNEQFF.

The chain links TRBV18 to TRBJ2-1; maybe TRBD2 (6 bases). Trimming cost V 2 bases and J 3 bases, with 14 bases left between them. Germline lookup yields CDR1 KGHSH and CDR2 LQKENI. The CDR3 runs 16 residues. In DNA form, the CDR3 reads TGTGCCAGCTCACCAGGTGGCGGGGTGAACTACAATGAGCAGTTCTTC. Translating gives CASSPGGGVNYNEQFF.

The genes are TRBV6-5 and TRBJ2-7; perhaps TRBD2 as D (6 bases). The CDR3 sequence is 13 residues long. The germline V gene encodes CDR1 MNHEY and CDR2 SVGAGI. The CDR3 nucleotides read TGTGCTACCGCATGGGGACTGAACTACGAGCAGTACTTC. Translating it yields CATAWGLNYEQYF.

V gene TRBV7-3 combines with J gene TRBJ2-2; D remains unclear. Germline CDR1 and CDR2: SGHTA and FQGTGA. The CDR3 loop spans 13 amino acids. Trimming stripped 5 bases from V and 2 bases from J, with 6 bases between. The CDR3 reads CASSLRNTGELFF. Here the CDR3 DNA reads TGTGCCAGCAGCCTGCGCAACACCGGGGAGCTGTTTTTT.